The clone carrying this T cell receptor beta chain was detected only once. Its cognate antigen is unknown. The source of the sample is a study of memory CD4+ T cells and cytomegalovirus serostatus. On the study more broadly: Healthy Belgian adult donors included about nine CMV-positive and 24 CMV-negative people.

Between the trimmed V and J ends, which lost 5 bases and 2 bases, there was a span of 10 bases. This CDR3 has 15 amino acids. Germline-derived CDR1 and CDR2 are SGHTA and FQGTGA. Single viable CD3+CD4+CD8-CD45RO+ cells were sorted as the memory CD4+ T cells. CD4+ T cells were isolated by positive magnetic selection. Findings and limits, study-wide: The CMV-associated TCR signature appears largely within the CD4+ memory repertoire. A US-trained random forest predicted CMV serostatus with median AUC roughly 0.91.

The method was immunoSEQ multiplex PCR; TCRdb's version includes in-frame clones alone and lacks a portion of them. The data show about 52,000 clones, about 80% seen once. The sequence came from an adult in good health and CMV-seropositive. The sample comprised memory CD4+ T cells from blood. J is TRBJ2-6 and V is TRBV7-3, with a weak D call TRBD2 (6 bases). Here the CDR3 DNA reads TGTGCCAGCAGCCTTAGGGAGGCTGGGGCCAACGTCCTGACTTTC. This sequence encodes CASSLREAGANVLTF.